The 27 T cell receptor beta chains below come from one sample, sequenced in a study of CD8+ T cells in alopecia areata. The treatment denotes: oral pan-JAK inhibitor, 5-10 mg twice daily. Following extraction, RNA underwent reverse transcription to cDNA, which served as the sequencing template. Clones were read by immunoSEQ multiplex PCR, and TCRdb kept only the in-frame ones, dropping some. The sample contains approximately 280,000 clones, 58% of which appear only once. The sequences come from CD4+ T cells sorted from blood, collected at week 24, from a patient treated with tofacitinib. The receptors here all came from a human donor with alopecia areata.

The rearrangement links TRBV5-1 to TRBJ2-7; D gene unclear. The CDR3 sequence is 14 residues long. The germline V and J ends were trimmed by 4 bases and 3 bases, with 14 bases remaining between them. The germline V gene has CDR1 SGHRS and CDR2 YFSETQ. The CDR3 coding sequence is TGCGCCAGCAGCGCGGACCAGGACCGCTACGAGCAGTACTTC. Amino acid sequence: CASSADQDRYEQYF.

This chain joins TRBV10-3 and TRBJ2-2; D might be TRBD1 (5 bases). Trimming removed 10 bases from V and 0 bases from J, with 12 bases in between. Per the germline V gene, CDR1 is ENHRY and CDR2 is SYGVKD. This CDR3 has 14 residues. The DNA for the CDR3 is TGTGCCACCGTAGACAGCTCGAACACCGGGGAGCTGTTTTTT. Translated, it gives CATVDSSNTGELFF.

The chain uses TRBV6-9 and TRBJ1-2; D is unresolved. With 11 bases removed from V and 0 bases from J, the gap between germline ends came to 22 bases. Germline loops: CDR1 MNHGY, CDR2 SVAAGI. This CDR3 region has 16 residues. The CDR3 region is CAAAGRSLRTNYGYTF. CDR3 DNA sequence: TGTGCCGCGGCGGGCCGGAGCCTACGAACTAACTATGGCTACACCTTC.

The rearrangement joins TRBV29-1 to TRBJ2-7; 9 bases are shared with TRBD2. The CDR3 is 15 amino acids. V lost 6 bases to trimming and J lost 0 bases; unmatched junction nucleotides: 9. Germline values: CDR1 SQVTM, CDR2 ANQGSEA. The CDR3 DNA follows: TGCAGCGTCCGACTAGCGGCGGGGGCCTCCTACGAGCAGTACTTC. This encodes CSVRLAAGASYEQYF.

The chain combines TRBV6-1 with TRBJ1-5; D unresolved. Trimming left V 4 bases short and J 4 bases short, with 8 bases between. Germline CDR1 and CDR2: MNHNS and SASEGT. The CDR3 loop spans 13 amino acids. The CDR3 protein is CASSVGPNQPQHF. Written as DNA, the CDR3 is TGTGCCAGCAGTGTTGGACCTAATCAGCCCCAGCATTTT.

This clone occurred a few times. J is TRBJ1-1 and V is TRBV19; D not certain. Trimming took off 5 bases at V and 0 bases at J, with 10 bases between the two ends. The CDR3 has 14 residues. Germline loops: CDR1 LNHDA, CDR2 SQIVND (reference sequence). The CDR3 region has the DNA TGTGCCAGTAGTCGAAGGAACTTGAACACTGAAGCTTTCTTT. It codes for CASSRRNLNTEAFF.

The chain couples TRBV28 to TRBJ2-7, with D tentatively TRBD1 (5 bases). This CDR3 comprises 15 residues. In germline, CDR1 is MDHEN, CDR2 SYDVKM. Deletions cut 4 bases from V and 3 bases from J, with 16 bases between. This CDR3 reads CASSSPSSGHYEQYF. The CDR3, as DNA: TGTGCCAGCAGTTCACCCTCAAGTGGACACTACGAGCAGTACTTC.

This clone was picked up a small number of times. The gene calls are TRBV29-1 and TRBJ1-1, with 8 bases matching TRBD1. This CDR3 is built from 13 residues. Germline CDR1 reads SQVTM; CDR2 reads ANQGSEA. V trimming: 7 bases; J trimming: 3 bases; junction bases outside the gene matches: 7. The DNA of the CDR3 is TGCAGCGCCACCGGGACAGGCCACACTGAAGCTTTCTTT. Translation: CSATGTGHTEAFF.

The chain links TRBV18 to TRBJ1-2; perhaps TRBD1 as D (6 bases). V shed 3 bases and J shed 8 bases, with 13 bases lying between them. CDR1 is KGHSH, CDR2 LQKENI, per germline. This CDR3 contains 13 residues. CDR3 protein: CASSPDRTWGYTF. For the CDR3, the DNA is TGTGCCAGCTCACCTGACAGGACCTGGGGCTACACCTTC.

This chain uses TRBV5-1 with TRBJ2-5; TRBD1 agrees at 8 bases. Per the germline V gene, CDR1 is SGHRS and CDR2 is YFSETQ. The V gene end was trimmed by 4 bases and the J gene end by 3 bases; junction bases not matched to a gene: 8. The CDR3 has 15 residues. CDR3 sequence: CASSPGGTGEETQYF. CDR3 nucleotide sequence: TGCGCCAGCAGCCCCGGAGGGACAGGAGAAGAGACCCAGTACTTC. The whole variable domain, remainder taken from reference TRBV5-1 and TRBJ2-5, is KAGVTQTPRYLIKTRGQQVTLSCSPISGHRSVSWYQQTPGQGLQFLFEYFSETQRNKGNFPGRFSGRQFSNSRSEMNVSTLELGDSALYLCASSPGGTGEETQYFGPGTRLLVL.

This clone has a handful of counts. The rearrangement links TRBV5-6 to TRBJ2-1; tentatively, D is TRBD1 (6 bases). Germline V gene data show CDR1 as SGHDT and CDR2 as YYEEEE. The ends were cut back, 2 bases at V and 6 bases at J, with 18 bases in the middle. There are 16 residues in the CDR3. CDR3: CASSLKDRFKVNEQFF. The CDR3 coding sequence is TGTGCCAGCAGCTTAAAAGACAGGTTTAAGGTCAATGAGCAGTTCTTC.

The V call is TRBV6-5, the J call TRBJ1-2; D is uncertain. V was pared by 5 bases and J by 0 bases, with 13 bases between. The CDR3 length is 15 residues. Germline-derived CDR1 and CDR2 are MNHEY and SVGAGI. This CDR3 reads CASSPSLSPNYGYTF. The CDR3 DNA follows: TGTGCCAGCAGTCCTTCCCTATCCCCTAACTATGGCTACACCTTC.

The genes are TRBV7-9 and TRBJ2-5; TRBD2 might be the D (7 bases). Between the trimmed V and J ends, which lost 5 bases and 1 base, there was a span of 17 bases. This CDR3 is built from 16 residues. Germline lookup yields CDR1 SEHNR and CDR2 FQNEAQ (reference sequence). The CDR3 loop reads CASSPQRGGSQETQYF. The CDR3 DNA is TGTGCCAGCAGCCCCCAAAGGGGGGGTTCCCAAGAGACCCAGTACTTC.

This clone was seen a handful of times. The V call is TRBV9, the J call TRBJ1-4, with a tentative D call TRBD1 (6 bases). CDR1 SGDLS and CDR2 YYNGEE come from the germline V gene. There are 17 residues in the CDR3. Deletions cut 4 bases from V and 8 bases from J, with 24 bases between. The CDR3 loop is CASSTGSQAKLDEKLFF. The DNA for the CDR3 is TGTGCCAGCAGCACAGGGTCCCAAGCAAAGCTAGACGAAAAACTGTTTTTT.

This clone has just a few counts. The chain joins TRBV7-2 to TRBJ2-1; 9 positions match TRBD2. The trim removed 2 bases at V and 4 bases at J, leaving 9 bases unmatched. CDR3 length: 17 amino acids. CDR1 is SGHTA and CDR2 is FQGNSA in the germline V gene. The CDR3: CASSLMSQSGGYNEQFF. The CDR3 DNA follows: TGTGCCAGCAGCTTAATGAGCCAGAGCGGGGGGTACAATGAGCAGTTCTTC.

V and J are TRBV4-2 and TRBJ2-7, with TRBD2 as a possible D gene (5 bases). V was pared by 2 bases and J by 3 bases, with 8 bases between. Germline V gene data show CDR1 as LGHNA and CDR2 as YNFKEQ. This CDR3 comprises 13 residues. DNA for the CDR3: TGTGCCAGCAGCCAAACCCGGGACTACGAGCAGTACTTC. This sequence encodes CASSQTRDYEQYF.

The gene calls are TRBV5-1 and TRBJ2-5, with D maybe TRBD1 (5 bases). Germline V gene lookup returns CDR1 SGHRS and CDR2 YFSETQ. The CDR3 totals 13 residues. V gave up 2 bases and J gave up 5 bases, with 10 bases separating them. The CDR3: CASSLGALETQYF. The DNA for the CDR3 is TGCGCCAGCAGCTTAGGGGCTTTGGAGACCCAGTACTTC.

The V and J genes are TRBV10-3 and TRBJ2-3, with D tentatively TRBD2 (7 bases). The V gene lost 6 bases and the J gene lost 2 bases, with 9 bases spanning the gap. The CDR3 sequence is 13 residues long. The germline gives CDR1 ENHRY, CDR2 SYGVKD. Here the CDR3 reads CAIRGGATDTQYF. CDR3 nucleotides: TGTGCCATCAGGGGGGGGGCCACAGATACGCAGTATTTT.

The rearrangement links TRBV7-9 to TRBJ1-4, with D unclear. CDR3 size: 17 residues. Germline V gives CDR1 SEHNR, CDR2 FQNEAQ (reference sequence). V dropped 4 bases and J dropped 3 bases, with 18 bases sitting between them. CDR3: CASSSHGARGSNEKLFF. The DNA for the CDR3 is TGTGCCAGCAGCTCACACGGAGCTCGGGGATCTAATGAAAAACTGTTTTTT.

This chain joins TRBV5-6 and TRBJ2-3; TRBD1 matches at 9 bases. CDR1 is SGHDT and CDR2 is YYEEEE in the germline V gene. This CDR3 is built from 15 residues. V dropped 4 bases and J dropped 6; count of bases not matched to a gene: 9. Here the CDR3 reads CASSVRDRVADTQYF. As DNA, the CDR3 is TGTGCCAGCAGCGTGCGGGACAGGGTGGCGGATACGCAGTATTTT.

The chain joins TRBV7-2 to TRBJ1-1; D unclear. The CDR3 consists of 17 residues. V was pared by 5 bases and J by 4 bases, with 23 bases between. Germline CDR1 and CDR2: SGHTA and FQGNSA. The CDR3 loop is CASSPRVFSEVRTEAFF. CDR3 in DNA: TGTGCCAGCAGCCCGCGGGTCTTCTCGGAAGTCCGCACTGAAGCTTTCTTT.

This clone was recorded a few times. The sample holds other DNA sequences that translate to the same CDR3. The rearrangement joins TRBV2 to TRBJ2-7, with D hard to call. There are 11 residues in the CDR3. V was trimmed by 2 bases and J by 4 bases, leaving 3 bases between them. Germline V gene data show CDR1 as SNHLY and CDR2 as FYNNEI. CDR3 residues: CASSERYEQYF. The CDR3 DNA sequence: TGTGCCAGCAGTGAACGTTACGAGCAGTACTTC. Drawing the rest from reference TRBV2 and TRBJ2-7, the complete variable domain is EPEVTQTPSHQVTQMGQEVILRCVPISNHLYFYWYRQILGQKVEFLVSFYNNEISEKSEIFDDQFSVERPDGSNFTLKIRSTKLEDSAMYFCASSERYEQYFGPGTRLTVT.

The chain employs TRBV5-4 and TRBJ2-7, with 7 bases identical to TRBD1. Germline-derived CDR1 and CDR2 are SGHNT and YYREEE (reference sequence). After removal of 4 bases from V and 2 bases from J, the junction contained 6 bases not matched to a gene. The CDR3 covers 14 residues. In nucleotides, the CDR3 is TGTGCCAGCAGCGCTGGGGACAGCCCCTACGAGCAGTACTTC. Its protein is CASSAGDSPYEQYF.

The chain links TRBV6-6 to TRBJ2-5; D is possibly TRBD1 or TRBD2 (5 bases each). The germline CDR1 and CDR2 sequences are MNHNY and SVGAGI (reference sequence). With 7 bases removed from V and 5 bases from J, the gap between germline ends came to 14 bases. CDR3 length: 13 residues. DNA for the CDR3: TGTGCCAGCACCGGGACCCAGTCCGAGACCCAGTACTTC. It is translated as CASTGTQSETQYF.

This chain connects TRBV7-2 to TRBJ2-1; 7 bases are shared with TRBD2. Germline lookup yields CDR1 SGHTA and CDR2 FQGNSA. The CDR3 contains 14 residues. V trimming: 8 bases; J trimming: 4 bases; junction bases outside the gene matches: 8. CDR3 sequence reads: CASLTSTYYNEQFF. DNA for the CDR3: TGTGCCAGCCTGACTAGCACCTATTACAATGAGCAGTTCTTC. Looking up the rest from reference TRBV7-2 and TRBJ2-1 gives the full variable domain: GAGVSQSPSNKVTEKGKDVELRCDPISGHTALYWYRQSLGQGLEFLIYFQGNSAPDKSGLPSDRFSAERTGGSVSTLTIQRTQQEDSAVYLCASLTSTYYNEQFFGPGTRLTVL.

This chain uses TRBV27 with TRBJ1-5; D not resolved. This CDR3 spans 14 amino acids. V gave up 3 bases and J gave up 0 bases, with 6 bases separating them. Per germline, CDR1 MNHEY and CDR2 SMNVEV (reference sequence). CDR3 DNA: TGTGCCAGCAGTTTCACTAGTAGCAATCAGCCCCAGCATTTT. Amino acids: CASSFTSSNQPQHF.

J is TRBJ1-1 and V is TRBV27, with a possible D match to TRBD1 (5 bases). CDR1 and CDR2 (germline): MNHEY, SMNVEV (reference sequence). The CDR3 is made up of 14 amino acids. Trimming removed 5 bases at V and 11 bases at J, with 21 bases between. CDR3 protein: CASSELSGVSGAFF. Written as DNA, the CDR3 is TGTGCCAGCAGTGAGTTATCGGGGGTCTCGGGGGCTTTCTTT.